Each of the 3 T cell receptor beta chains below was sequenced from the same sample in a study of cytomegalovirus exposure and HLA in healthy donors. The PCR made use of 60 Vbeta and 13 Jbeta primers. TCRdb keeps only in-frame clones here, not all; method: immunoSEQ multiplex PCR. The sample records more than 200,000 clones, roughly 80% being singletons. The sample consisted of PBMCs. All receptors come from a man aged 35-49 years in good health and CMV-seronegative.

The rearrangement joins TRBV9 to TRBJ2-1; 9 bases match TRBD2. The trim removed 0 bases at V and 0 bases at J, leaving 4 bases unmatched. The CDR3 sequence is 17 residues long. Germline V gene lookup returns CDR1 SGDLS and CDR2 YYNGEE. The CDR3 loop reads CASSVALAGSSYNEQFF. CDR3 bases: TGTGCCAGCAGCGTAGCACTAGCGGGTAGCTCCTACAATGAGCAGTTCTTC.

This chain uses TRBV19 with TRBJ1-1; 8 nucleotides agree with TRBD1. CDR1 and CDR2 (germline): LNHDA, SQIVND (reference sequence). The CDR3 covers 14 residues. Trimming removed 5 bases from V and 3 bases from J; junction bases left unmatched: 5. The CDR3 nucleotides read TGTGCCAGTAGTGGCAGGGGGCCGTACACTGAAGCTTTCTTT. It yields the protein CASSGRGPYTEAFF. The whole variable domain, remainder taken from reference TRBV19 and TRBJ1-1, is DGGITQSPKYLFRKEGQNVTLSCEQNLNHDAMYWYRQDPGQGLRLIYYSQIVNDFQKGDIAEGYSVSREKKESFPLTVTSAQKNPTAFYLCASSGRGPYTEAFFGQGTRLTVV.

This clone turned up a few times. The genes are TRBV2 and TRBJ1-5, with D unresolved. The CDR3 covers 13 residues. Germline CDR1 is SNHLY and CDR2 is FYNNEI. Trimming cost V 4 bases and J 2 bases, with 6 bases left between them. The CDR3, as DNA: TGTGCCAGCAGTGGGGCGCGCAATCAGCCCCAGCATTTT. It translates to CASSGARNQPQHF. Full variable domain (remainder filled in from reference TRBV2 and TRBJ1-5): EPEVTQTPSHQVTQMGQEVILRCVPISNHLYFYWYRQILGQKVEFLVSFYNNEISEKSEIFDDQFSVERPDGSNFTLKIRSTKLEDSAMYFCASSGARNQPQHFGDGTRLSIL.